This T cell receptor beta chain was retrieved from a study of shared clonotypes between healthy human individuals. Study-level findings and limits: The four-donor shared clonotypes exceeded non-shared clonotypes in generation probability, with non-shared ones scoring lower.

Only a few counts were recorded for this clone. No antigen is known for it. Looked up from germline, CDR1 is MDHEN and CDR2 is SYDVKM. Germline trimming cut 3 bases from V and 6 bases from J; bases unmatched to any gene: 8. There are 15 residues in the CDR3. Researchers divided each subset's genomic DNA evenly across several immunoSEQ plates. TCRdb's table, derived via immunoSEQ multiplex PCR, lists solely in-frame clones and lacks some. The data show some 1,600,000 clones, with 98% seen just once and 0.45% held by the top ten. The chain uses TRBV28 and TRBJ2-7, with 10 bases identical to TRBD1. What was sequenced was naive CD4+ T cells sorted from blood. The subset: CD45RA+ positively selected. The sequence was obtained from a man younger than 45 in good health. In nucleotides, the CDR3 is TGTGCCAGCAGTTTTCCGGGACAGGGGTTCTTCGAGCAGTACTTC. Protein sequence: CASSFPGQGFFEQYF.